The entry below gives a single T cell receptor beta chain sequence along with its context. PCR was performed a second time for about 7 to 11 cycles using a sample-barcoded 5' primer and a J-beta primer mix. TCRdb recomputed calls from the 5' RACE reads with MiXCR, one row per CDR3 protein. Of some 1.4 million distinct CDR3 sequences in the sample, about 40% were seen once. The data were obtained in a study of blood T cells in healthy people across ages. This clonotype was sampled from a woman in her late teens or twenties in good health. The source material was blood.

The chain's CDR3 is CSARPRGASTDTQYF. CDR3 DNA sequence: TGCAGTGCTAGACCCCGGGGGGCCAGCACAGATACGCAGTATTTT. J is TRBJ2-3 and V is TRBV20-1, with D possibly matching TRBD2 (7 bases). The V end was cut by 2 bases, the J end by 0 bases, with 12 bases between. Germline V CDR1 and CDR2: DFQATT, SNEGSKA (reference sequence). The CDR3 runs to 15 residues.